This note documents a single T cell receptor (beta chain) sequence. These data come from a study of blood T cell repertoires in COVID-19. V lost 5 bases and J lost 8; bases outside the gene matches: 14. The CDR3 covers 15 residues. Germline assignment: CDR1 SGHTA and CDR2 FQGNSA. As processed by the authors: From reference gene primer amplification, estimates of nucleated cell counts were derived. Libraries were prepared by immunoSEQ multiplex PCR; TCRdb keeps only in-frame clonotypes and omits some of them. V and J calls and clone size are those listed in that table; D and trimming were worked out from the DNA. Found here are some 220,000 clones, 83% of them singletons; the top ten hold about 1.3%.

This sequence originates from a woman in her twenties or thirties with COVID-19, enrolled during active disease. This sequence joins TRBV7-2 and TRBJ1-2; 7 positions match TRBD1. Sequencing was carried out using peripheral blood. The CDR3 spells CASSHRDRFLGGYTF. The CDR3 DNA reads as TGTGCCAGCAGCCACCGGGACAGATTCCTGGGGGGCTACACCTTC.